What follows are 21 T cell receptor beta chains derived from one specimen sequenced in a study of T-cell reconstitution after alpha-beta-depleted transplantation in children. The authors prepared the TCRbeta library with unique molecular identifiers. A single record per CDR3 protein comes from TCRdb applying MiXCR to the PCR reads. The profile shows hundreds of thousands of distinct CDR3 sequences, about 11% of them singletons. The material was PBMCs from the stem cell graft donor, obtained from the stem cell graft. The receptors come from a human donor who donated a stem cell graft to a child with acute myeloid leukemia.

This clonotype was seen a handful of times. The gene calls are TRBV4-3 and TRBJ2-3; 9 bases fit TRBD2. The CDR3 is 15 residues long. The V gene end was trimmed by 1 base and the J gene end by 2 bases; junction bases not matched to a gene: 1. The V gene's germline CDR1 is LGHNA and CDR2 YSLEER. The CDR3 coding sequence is TGCGCCAGCAGCCAAGCTAGCGGGGCCACAGATACGCAGTATTTT. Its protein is CASSQASGATDTQYF.

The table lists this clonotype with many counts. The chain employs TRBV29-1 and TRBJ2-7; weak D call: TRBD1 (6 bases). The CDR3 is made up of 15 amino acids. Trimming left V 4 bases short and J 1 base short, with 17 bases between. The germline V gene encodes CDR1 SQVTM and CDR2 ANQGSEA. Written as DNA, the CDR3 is TGCAGCGTTGGGGCCACAGGGTATAGTTCCTACGAGCAGTACTTC. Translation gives CSVGATGYSSYEQYF.

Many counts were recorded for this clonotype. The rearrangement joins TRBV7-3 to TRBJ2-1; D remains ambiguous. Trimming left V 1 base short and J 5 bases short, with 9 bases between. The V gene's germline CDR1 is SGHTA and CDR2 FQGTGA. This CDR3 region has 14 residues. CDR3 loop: CASSLMSPNNEQFF. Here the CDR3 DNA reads TGTGCCAGCAGCTTAATGTCACCTAACAATGAGCAGTTCTTC.

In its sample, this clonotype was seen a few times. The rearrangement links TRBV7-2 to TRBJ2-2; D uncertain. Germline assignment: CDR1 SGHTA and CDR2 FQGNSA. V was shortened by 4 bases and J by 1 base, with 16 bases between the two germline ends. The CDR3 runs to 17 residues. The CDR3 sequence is CASSSPVRAVNTGELFF. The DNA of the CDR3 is TGTGCCAGCAGCTCCCCCGTCCGGGCGGTGAACACCGGGGAGCTGTTTTTT.

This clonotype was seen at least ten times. The CDR3 is CASSRTVGTVNTEAFF. In DNA form, the CDR3 reads TGTGCCAGCAGCCGTACGGTAGGAACCGTGAACACTGAAGCTTTCTTT. The chain is built from TRBV5-6 and TRBJ1-1; unclear D gene. Germline loops: CDR1 SGHDT, CDR2 YYEEEE. Trimming took 4 bases from V and 0 from J, leaving 16 bases between them. This CDR3 region has 16 residues.

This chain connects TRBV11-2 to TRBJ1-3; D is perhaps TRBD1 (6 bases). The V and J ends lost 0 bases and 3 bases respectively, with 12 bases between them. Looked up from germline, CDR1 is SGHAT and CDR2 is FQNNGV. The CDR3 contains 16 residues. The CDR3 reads CASSLDRGVYGNTIYF. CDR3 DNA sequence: TGTGCCAGCAGCTTAGACAGGGGAGTGTATGGAAACACCATATATTTT.

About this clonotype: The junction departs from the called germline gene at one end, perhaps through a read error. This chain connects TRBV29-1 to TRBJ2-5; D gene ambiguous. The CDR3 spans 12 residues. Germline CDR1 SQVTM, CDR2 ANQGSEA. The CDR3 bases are TGCAGCGTCGACCGTATCCAAGAGGCCCAGTACTTC. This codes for CSVDRIQEAQYF.

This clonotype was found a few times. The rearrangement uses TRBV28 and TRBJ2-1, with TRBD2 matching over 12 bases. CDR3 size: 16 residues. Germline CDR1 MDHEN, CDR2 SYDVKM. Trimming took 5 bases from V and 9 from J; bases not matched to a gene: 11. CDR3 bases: TGTGCCAGCAGTACCGCTAGCGGGAGGGCCTCTCCTGAGCAGTTCTTC. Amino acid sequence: CASSTASGRASPEQFF. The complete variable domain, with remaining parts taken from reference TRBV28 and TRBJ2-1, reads DVKVTQSSRYLVKRTGEKVFLECVQDMDHENMFWYRQDPGLGLRLIYFSYDVKMKEKGDIPEGYSVSREKKERFSLILESASTNQTSMYLCASSTASGRASPEQFFGPGTRLTVL.

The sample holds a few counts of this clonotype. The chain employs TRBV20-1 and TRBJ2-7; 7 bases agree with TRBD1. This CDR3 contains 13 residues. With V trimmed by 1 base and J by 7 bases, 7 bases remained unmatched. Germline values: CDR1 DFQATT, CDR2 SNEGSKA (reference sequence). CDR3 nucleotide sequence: TGCAGTGCTAGAGGAAGACAGGGCGGGGAGCAGTACTTC. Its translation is CSARGRQGGEQYF.

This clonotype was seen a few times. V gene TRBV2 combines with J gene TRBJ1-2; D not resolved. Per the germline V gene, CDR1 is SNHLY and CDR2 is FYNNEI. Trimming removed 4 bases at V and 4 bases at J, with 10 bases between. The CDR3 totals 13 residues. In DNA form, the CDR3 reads TGTGCCAGCAGTGGCCAAACACCCTATGGCTACACCTTC. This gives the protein CASSGQTPYGYTF. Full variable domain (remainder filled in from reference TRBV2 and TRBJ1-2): EPEVTQTPSHQVTQMGQEVILRCVPISNHLYFYWYRQILGQKVEFLVSFYNNEISEKSEIFDDQFSVERPDGSNFTLKIRSTKLEDSAMYFCASSGQTPYGYTFGSGTRLTVV.

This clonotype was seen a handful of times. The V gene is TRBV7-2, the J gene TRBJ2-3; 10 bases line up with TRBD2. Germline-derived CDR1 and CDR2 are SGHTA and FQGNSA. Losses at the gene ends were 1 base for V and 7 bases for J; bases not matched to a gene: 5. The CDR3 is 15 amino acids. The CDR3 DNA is TGTGCCAGCAGCTTAGGGACTAGCGGCCTTAATACGCAGTATTTT. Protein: CASSLGTSGLNTQYF. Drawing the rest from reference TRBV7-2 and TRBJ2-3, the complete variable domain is GAGVSQSPSNKVTEKGKDVELRCDPISGHTALYWYRQSLGQGLEFLIYFQGNSAPDKSGLPSDRFSAERTGGSVSTLTIQRTQQEDSAVYLCASSLGTSGLNTQYFGPGTRLTVL.

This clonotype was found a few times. The CDR3 DNA sequence: TGCAGTGCTAGCCCGGACAGGGGCGAATACTACGAGCAGTACTTC. It codes for CSASPDRGEYYEQYF. The rearrangement uses TRBV20-1 and TRBJ2-7; TRBD1 aligns across 9 bases. The length of the CDR3 is 15 residues. The trim removed 3 bases at V and 3 bases at J, leaving 9 bases unmatched. CDR1 and CDR2 (germline): DFQATT, SNEGSKA (reference sequence).

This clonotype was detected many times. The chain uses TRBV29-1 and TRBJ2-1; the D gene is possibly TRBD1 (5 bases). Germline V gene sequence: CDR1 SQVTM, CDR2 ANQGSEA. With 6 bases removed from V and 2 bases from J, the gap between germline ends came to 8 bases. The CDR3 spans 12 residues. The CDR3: CSVPTAYNEQFF. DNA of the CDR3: TGCAGCGTCCCGACAGCCTACAATGAGCAGTTCTTC.

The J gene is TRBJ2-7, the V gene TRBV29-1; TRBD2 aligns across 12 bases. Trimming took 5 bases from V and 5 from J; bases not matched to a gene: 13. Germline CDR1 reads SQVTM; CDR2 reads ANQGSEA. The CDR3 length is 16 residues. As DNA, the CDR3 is TGCAGCGTTCTGCGACTAGCGGGAGCGAGTACCAACGAGCAGTACTTC. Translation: CSVLRLAGASTNEQYF.

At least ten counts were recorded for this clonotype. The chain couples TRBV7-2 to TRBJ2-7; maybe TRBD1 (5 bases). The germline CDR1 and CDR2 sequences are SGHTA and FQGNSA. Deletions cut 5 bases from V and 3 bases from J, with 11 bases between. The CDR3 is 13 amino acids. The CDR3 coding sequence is TGTGCCAGCAGCCTTGGACACTACTACGAGCAGTACTTC. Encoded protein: CASSLGHYYEQYF.

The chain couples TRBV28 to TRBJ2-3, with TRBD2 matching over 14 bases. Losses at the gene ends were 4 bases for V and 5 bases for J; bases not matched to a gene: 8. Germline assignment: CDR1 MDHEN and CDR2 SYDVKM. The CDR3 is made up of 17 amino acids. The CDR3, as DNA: TGTGCCAGCAGTTCCCGGACTAGCGGGAGGTTGGGAGATACGCAGTATTTT. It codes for CASSSRTSGRLGDTQYF.

In DNA form, the CDR3 reads TGCGCCAGCAGCCAAGAAATGGGAACCTTAAGGTCCCAGTACTTC. Amino acids: CASSQEMGTLRSQYF. V and J are TRBV4-1 and TRBJ2-5; D call uncertain. CDR3 length equals 15 residues. V lost 0 bases and J 9 bases, leaving 17 bases between the germline ends. Germline V gives CDR1 MGHRA, CDR2 YSYEKL.

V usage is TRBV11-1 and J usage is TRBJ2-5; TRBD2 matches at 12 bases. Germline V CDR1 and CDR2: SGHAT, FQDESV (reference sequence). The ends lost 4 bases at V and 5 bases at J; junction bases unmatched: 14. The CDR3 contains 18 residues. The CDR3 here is CASSSRTSGTLPGETQYF. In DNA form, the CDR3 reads TGTGCCAGCAGCTCCAGGACTAGCGGGACCCTTCCAGGGGAGACCCAGTACTTC.

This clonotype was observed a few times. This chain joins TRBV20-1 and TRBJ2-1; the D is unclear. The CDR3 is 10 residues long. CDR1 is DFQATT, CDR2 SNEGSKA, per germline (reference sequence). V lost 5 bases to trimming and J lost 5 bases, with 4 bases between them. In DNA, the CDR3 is TGCAGTGCTCCCGACAATGAGCAGTTCTTC. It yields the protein CSAPDNEQFF.

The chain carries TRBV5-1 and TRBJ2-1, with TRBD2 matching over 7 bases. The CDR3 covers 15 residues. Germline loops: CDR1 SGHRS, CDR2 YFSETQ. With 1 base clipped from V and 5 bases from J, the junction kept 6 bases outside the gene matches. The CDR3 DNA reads TGCGCCAGCAGCTTGTGGGCTAGCGGCAACAATGAGCAGTTCTTC. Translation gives CASSLWASGNNEQFF.

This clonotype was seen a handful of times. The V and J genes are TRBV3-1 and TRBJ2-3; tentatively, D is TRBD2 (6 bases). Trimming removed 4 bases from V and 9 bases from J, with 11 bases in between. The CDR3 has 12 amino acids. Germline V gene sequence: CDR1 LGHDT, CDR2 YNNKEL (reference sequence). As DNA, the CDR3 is TGTGCCAGCAGCCGGAGCGGGTTGACGCAGTATTTT. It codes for CASSRSGLTQYF.